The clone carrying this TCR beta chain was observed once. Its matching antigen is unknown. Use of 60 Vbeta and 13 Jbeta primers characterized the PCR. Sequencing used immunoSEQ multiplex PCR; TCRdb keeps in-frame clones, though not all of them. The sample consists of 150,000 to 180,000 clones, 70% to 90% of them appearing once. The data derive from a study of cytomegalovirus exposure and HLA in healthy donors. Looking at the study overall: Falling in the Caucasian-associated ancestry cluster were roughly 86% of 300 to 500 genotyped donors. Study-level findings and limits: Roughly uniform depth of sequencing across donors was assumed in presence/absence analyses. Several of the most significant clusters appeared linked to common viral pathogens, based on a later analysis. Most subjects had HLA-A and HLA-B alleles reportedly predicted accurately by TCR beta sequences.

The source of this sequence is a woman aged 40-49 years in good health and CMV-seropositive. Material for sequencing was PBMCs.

The CDR3 nucleotides read TGTGCCAGCAGCCCCGGACAGGGGAACACTGAAGCTTTCTTT. Its translation is CASSPGQGNTEAFF. The V and J genes are TRBV7-2 and TRBJ1-1, with 8 bases aligning to TRBD1. The CDR3 consists of 14 residues. V dropped 5 bases and J dropped 1; count of bases not matched to a gene: 3. CDR1 and CDR2 from the germline V gene are SGHTA and FQGNSA.